This T cell receptor (beta chain) derives from a study of shared clonotypes between healthy human individuals. In the study overall: Aged 18 to 49, the donors were a couple of women and a few men. General study results and limits: Clonotype sharing across a few donors was observed for around 5% of naive CD4 clonotypes.

CDR3 length equals 12 residues. CDR1 and CDR2 (germline): MNHEY, SVGAGI. Between the trimmed V and J ends, which lost 0 bases and 16 bases, there was a span of 10 bases. Profiling relied on immunoSEQ multiplex PCR, and the TCRdb table lists in-frame clones only, not all of them. The data contain about 2.4 million clones, roughly 93% of them singletons. As for this clone: Its specificity is unknown.

Splitting of CD4+ cells produced CD45RA+ naive and CD45RA-negative memory subsets. This TCR came from a man younger than 35 in good health. Some clones in this sample may be carry-over from other donors' samples. Sequencing input: naive CD4+ T cells from PBMCs. Subset in this sample: CD45RA+ positively selected. The chain combines TRBV6-5 with TRBJ1-6; D is unclear. CDR3 nucleotide sequence: TGTGCCAGCAGTTACTCGGGAGAGGGACTCCACTTT. Translation gives CASSYSGEGLHF.